This TCR beta chain derives from a study of tumor and adjacent non-tumor tissue in lung cancer. Study results and limitations: In normal lung, the top 100 clones were significantly more dominant than in tumor.

Of note for this clonotype: What it recognizes is unknown. An end of the junction does not agree with germline; a read error may underlie this.

The library came from three nested PCR rounds adapted from ARM-PCR protocols. A single record per CDR3 protein comes from TCRdb applying MiXCR to the multiplex PCR reads. The sample contains more than 75,000 distinct CDR3 sequences, around two thirds of which appear only once. This sample's RNA came from whole unsorted tissue. Germline V gives CDR1 SQVTM, CDR2 ANQGSEA. This CDR3 has 13 residues. This TCR came from a woman aged 70-85 years with non-small cell lung cancer. Sequencing used lung tumor tissue. V and J are TRBV29-1 and TRBJ1-1, with D maybe TRBD1 (6 bases). The CDR3 protein is CRGHGQTNTEAFF. CDR3 coding DNA: TGCAGGGGACATGGACAGACGAACACTGAAGCCTTCTTT.